The clone carrying this T cell receptor (beta chain) was seen a few times. Its antigen is as yet unknown. The data stem from a study of T cell repertoires in cytomegalovirus infection. TCRdb redid the calling of the reads with MiXCR, one entry per CDR3 protein. The sample contains a few hundred thousand distinct CDR3 sequences, roughly a third of which appear only once. This CDR3 is 20 amino acids long. V was cut by 5 bases and J by 4 bases, with 27 bases left in between. V is TRBV23-1 and J is TRBJ2-6, with D tentatively TRBD2 (6 bases). TRBV23-1 is an ORF for which the function is uncertain. Sequenced here: cultured PBMCs, sampled from culture after CMV antigen stimulation. The sequence was obtained from a human donor in good health (CMV status not recorded). Some clones in this sample may be carry-over from other donors' samples. Here the CDR3 reads CASSSMAPGQGLSGANVLTF. DNA for the CDR3: TGCGCCAGCAGTTCAATGGCCCCGGGGCAGGGACTGTCCGGGGCCAACGTCCTGACTTTC.